The 30 T cell receptor beta chains listed next were all sequenced from one sample in a study of technical replicates of blood from several donors. Clones were read by immunoSEQ multiplex PCR, and TCRdb kept only the in-frame ones, dropping some. The table lists tens of thousands of clones, about 90% of them singletons, with 0.27% in the top ten. The sample consisted of T cells isolated from PBMCs. The receptors originated from a human donor in good health.

The chain joins TRBV28 to TRBJ2-2, with 7 bases aligning to TRBD2. With V trimmed by 5 bases and J by 4 bases, 10 bases remained unmatched. Germline CDR1 and CDR2: MDHEN and SYDVKM. The CDR3 loop spans 16 amino acids. CDR3: CASSPSGGGPTGELFF. For the CDR3, the DNA is TGTGCCAGCAGTCCTTCCGGGGGAGGGCCCACCGGGGAGCTGTTTTTT.

V usage is TRBV9 and J usage is TRBJ2-1, with 13 bases lining up with TRBD2. With V trimmed by 4 bases and J by 3 bases, 1 base remained unmatched. The length of the CDR3 is 15 residues. Germline assignment: CDR1 SGDLS and CDR2 YYNGEE. CDR3 protein: CASSTSGGVYNEQFF. CDR3 in DNA: TGTGCCAGCAGCACTAGCGGGGGGGTCTACAATGAGCAGTTCTTC.

V and J are TRBV13 and TRBJ2-1; 8 positions match TRBD2. Germline values: CDR1 PRHDT, CDR2 FYEKMQ (reference sequence). The CDR3 contains 16 residues. V lost 1 base to trimming and J lost 6 bases; unmatched junction nucleotides: 8. The CDR3, as DNA: TGTGCCAGCAGCTTAGTGGCGGGGGGATTTGGCAATGAGCAGTTCTTC. Encoded protein: CASSLVAGGFGNEQFF.

CDR3 loop: CASSLGINEKLFF. The CDR3 region has the DNA TGCGCCAGCAGCCTCGGGATTAATGAAAAACTGTTTTTT. The chain links TRBV4-1 to TRBJ1-4; D not resolved. The CDR3 sequence is 13 residues long. Deletions cut 4 bases from V and 4 bases from J, with 7 bases between. CDR1 is MGHRA, CDR2 YSYEKL, per germline.

The J gene is TRBJ2-5, the V gene TRBV28; the match to TRBD2 covers 8 bases. The CDR3 length is 18 residues. Trimming removed 5 bases from V and 2 bases from J; junction bases left unmatched: 16. The germline CDR1 and CDR2 sequences are MDHEN and SYDVKM. For the CDR3, the DNA is TGTGCCAGCAGTCCGTTTAGCGGGAAGCAAAAGTCACAAGAGACCCAGTACTTC. Residues: CASSPFSGKQKSQETQYF.

The chain links TRBV2 to TRBJ1-5, with a tentative D call TRBD1 (6 bases). This CDR3 region has 14 residues. The V gene's germline CDR1 is SNHLY and CDR2 FYNNEI. The V end was cut by 7 bases, the J end by 4 bases, with 14 bases between. The CDR3 bases are TGTGCCAGCACTTACGGACAGAGAAATCAGCCCCAGCATTTT. Its translation is CASTYGQRNQPQHF.

The chain recombines TRBV27 with TRBJ1-1; no definite D call. V was cut by 8 bases and J by 4 bases, with 14 bases left in between. CDR3 length: 13 amino acids. CDR1 and CDR2 from the germline V gene are MNHEY and SMNVEV (reference sequence). The CDR3 sequence is CASYPSGGTEAFF. As DNA, the CDR3 is TGTGCCAGCTATCCTTCCGGTGGCACTGAAGCTTTCTTT.

The chain couples TRBV30 to TRBJ2-7; 9 bases are shared with TRBD1. Trimming removed 0 bases from V and 5 bases from J; junction bases left unmatched: 11. CDR1 GTSNPN and CDR2 SVGIG come from the germline V gene (reference sequence). CDR3 length: 16 amino acids. The CDR3 coding sequence is TGTGCCTGGAGTGTAGAAGTTGGGACAGGGTCCAACGAGCAGTACTTC. Its protein product is CAWSVEVGTGSNEQYF. The full variable domain, with the rest looked up from reference TRBV30 and TRBJ2-7, is SQTIHQWPATLVQPVGSPLSLECTVEGTSNPNLYWYRQAAGRGLQLLFYSVGIGQISSEVPQNLSASRPQDRQFILSSKKLLLSDSGFYLCAWSVEVGTGSNEQYFGPGTRLTVT.

A single count supports this clone. The chain joins TRBV9 to TRBJ2-7; D may be TRBD2 (6 bases). The CDR3 consists of 14 residues. Germline-derived CDR1 and CDR2 are SGDLS and YYNGEE. Trimming removed 4 bases from V and 2 bases from J, with 13 bases in between. The CDR3 loop is CASSPGGITYEQYF. Here the CDR3 DNA reads TGTGCCAGCAGCCCAGGAGGGATTACCTACGAGCAGTACTTC.

This chain connects TRBV2 to TRBJ2-5; 7 bases agree with TRBD2. CDR3 size: 15 residues. Germline V gene data show CDR1 as SNHLY and CDR2 as FYNNEI. V shed 6 bases, J shed 1 base, and the junction held 8 bases outside the gene matches. The CDR3 bases are TGTGCCAGCAGCGGGGGGTTGGAACGCCAAGAGACCCAGTACTTC. Translation gives CASSGGLERQETQYF.

This clone was recorded once. The chain links TRBV5-1 to TRBJ2-5; 7 nucleotides match TRBD1. CDR3 length: 16 residues. Germline lookup yields CDR1 SGHRS and CDR2 YFSETQ. V lost 4 bases, J lost 2 bases, and 11 bases stayed unmatched. CDR3 region: CASSTGTVPTQETQYF. As DNA, the CDR3 is TGCGCCAGCAGCACGGGGACAGTCCCCACGCAAGAGACCCAGTACTTC.

This rearrangement joins TRBV15 to TRBJ1-5; D possibly corresponds to TRBD1 (5 bases). CDR3 size: 16 residues. Germline V lookup: CDR1 LNHNV, CDR2 YYDKDF (reference sequence). V lost 0 bases to trimming and J lost 4 bases, with 13 bases between them. This CDR3 is CATSRDIFQGNQPQHF. The CDR3 DNA reads as TGTGCCACCAGCAGAGATATATTCCAGGGAAATCAGCCCCAGCATTTT. Full variable domain (remainder filled in from reference TRBV15 and TRBJ1-5): DAMVIQNPRYQVTQFGKPVTLSCSQTLNHNVMYWYQQKSSQAPKLLFHYYDKDFNNEADTPDNFQSRRPNTSFCFLDIRSPGLGDTAMYLCATSRDIFQGNQPQHFGDGTRLSIL.

DNA for the CDR3: TGCGCCAGCAGCGGAGGACAGGGGGCGGGTGAGACCCAGTACTTC. As protein: CASSGGQGAGETQYF. The V and J genes are TRBV5-1 and TRBJ2-5; TRBD1 matches at 11 bases. Germline values: CDR1 SGHRS, CDR2 YFSETQ. The CDR3 is made up of 15 amino acids. The V and J ends lost 4 bases and 5 bases, in that order; junction bases with no gene match: 7. The full variable domain, completed using reference TRBV5-1 and TRBJ2-5, is KAGVTQTPRYLIKTRGQQVTLSCSPISGHRSVSWYQQTPGQGLQFLFEYFSETQRNKGNFPGRFSGRQFSNSRSEMNVSTLELGDSALYLCASSGGQGAGETQYFGPGTRLLVL.

This clone was observed once. The gene calls are TRBV10-1 and TRBJ2-1, with no clear D. V shed 0 bases and J shed 5 bases, with 11 bases lying between them. This CDR3 region has 15 residues. The germline CDR1 and CDR2 sequences are WNHNN and SYGVQD (reference sequence). The CDR3 DNA reads TGCGCCAGCAGTGAGTCCTCGACTGGTCACAATGAGCAGTTCTTC. It is translated as CASSESSTGHNEQFF.

This chain links TRBV6-5 with TRBJ2-5; D is possibly TRBD2 (6 bases). The CDR3 runs to 13 residues. V dropped 6 bases and J dropped 4 bases, with 12 bases sitting between them. Germline CDR1 reads MNHEY; CDR2 reads SVGAGI. The DNA of the CDR3 is TGTGCCAGCAGCCGGACTATCAGAGAGACCCAGTACTTC. This gives the protein CASSRTIRETQYF.

The chain is built from TRBV13 and TRBJ2-7; D gene unclear. The CDR3 spans 13 residues. Per germline, CDR1 PRHDT and CDR2 FYEKMQ (reference sequence). Trimming removed 1 base from V and 6 bases from J, with 10 bases in between. The CDR3 sequence: CASSLVGLGEQYF. Written as DNA, the CDR3 is TGTGCCAGCAGCTTAGTAGGCCTAGGCGAGCAGTACTTC.

V gene TRBV15 combines with J gene TRBJ2-1, with a weak D call TRBD2 (5 bases). Per germline, CDR1 LNHNV and CDR2 YYDKDF (reference sequence). V dropped 7 bases and J dropped 4 bases, with 23 bases sitting between them. The CDR3 spans 17 residues. In nucleotides, the CDR3 is TGTGCCACCAAGCTCGAGAGTCTAGCCCAGCTATACAATGAGCAGTTCTTC. This codes for CATKLESLAQLYNEQFF.

This clone was picked up one time. The CDR3, as DNA: TGTGCCAGCAGTGGAGTTAATGAAAAACTGTTTTTT. Encoded protein: CASSGVNEKLFF. The rearrangement joins TRBV21-1 to TRBJ1-4. TRBV21-1 is given as a pseudogene. The length of the CDR3 is 12 residues.

The genes are TRBV4-1 and TRBJ1-6; TRBD1 matches 8 bases. Trimming took 2 bases from V and 14 from J; bases not matched to a gene: 14. From germline, CDR1 is MGHRA and CDR2 YSYEKL. The CDR3 runs to 16 residues. In DNA, the CDR3 is TGCGCCAGCAGCCAAATGAGGACAGGGACACACTCTACCCTCCACTTT. This codes for CASSQMRTGTHSTLHF.

This clone was observed a single time. V and J are TRBV28 and TRBJ1-1; 10 bases line up with TRBD1. Germline CDR1 is MDHEN and CDR2 is SYDVKM. V trimming: 6 bases; J trimming: 3 bases; junction bases outside the gene matches: 4. The CDR3 totals 14 residues. The CDR3 DNA is TGTGCCAGCAGGCCCGGGACAGGGGACACTGAAGCTTTCTTT. Amino acid sequence: CASRPGTGDTEAFF. Combining the CDR3 with reference TRBV28 and TRBJ1-1 gives the whole variable domain DVKVTQSSRYLVKRTGEKVFLECVQDMDHENMFWYRQDPGLGLRLIYFSYDVKMKEKGDIPEGYSVSREKKERFSLILESASTNQTSMYLCASRPGTGDTEAFFGQGTRLTVV.

About this clone: The same CDR3 also results from other DNA sequences found in this sample. The rearrangement uses TRBV5-1 and TRBJ2-3, with TRBD2 matching over 12 bases. Germline CDR1 is SGHRS and CDR2 is YFSETQ. The length of the CDR3 is 16 residues. The junction had 2 bases not matched to a gene; V was cut back by 0 bases and J by 3 bases. Written as DNA, the CDR3 is TGCGCCAGCAGCTTGGCCGGGACTAGCGGGACAGATACGCAGTATTTT. As protein: CASSLAGTSGTDTQYF.

To note about this clone: This sample includes further DNA sequences coding for the same CDR3. The chain recombines TRBV7-9 with TRBJ1-3; TRBD1 aligns across 8 bases. In germline, CDR1 is SEHNR, CDR2 FQNEAQ (reference sequence). Germline trimming cut 4 bases from V and 4 bases from J; bases unmatched to any gene: 3. The CDR3 has 14 amino acids. CDR3 residues: CASSSDREGNTIYF. Here the CDR3 DNA reads TGTGCCAGCAGCTCGGACAGGGAGGGAAACACCATATATTTT.

The chain employs TRBV7-2 and TRBJ1-2; 12 bases are a match to TRBD1. This CDR3 is built from 15 residues. CDR1 and CDR2 (germline): SGHTA, FQGNSA. V lost 6 bases to trimming and J lost 6 bases; unmatched junction nucleotides: 8. The CDR3 here is CASRAGQGAWDGYTF. The CDR3 coding sequence is TGTGCCAGCAGGGCGGGACAGGGGGCTTGGGATGGCTACACCTTC.

This chain connects TRBV5-6 to TRBJ2-7; a possible D gene is TRBD1 (6 bases). Germline assignment: CDR1 SGHDT and CDR2 YYEEEE. The CDR3 sequence is 12 residues long. Trimming took off 0 bases at V and 9 bases at J, with 10 bases between the two ends. The CDR3 loop reads CASSLGTARQYF. In nucleotides, the CDR3 is TGTGCCAGCAGCTTGGGGACAGCACGGCAGTACTTC.

The gene calls are TRBV6-1 and TRBJ1-4, with 10 bases that match TRBD1. The germline CDR1 and CDR2 sequences are MNHNS and SASEGT. Germline trimming cut 2 bases from V and 11 bases from J; bases unmatched to any gene: 5. The CDR3 covers 14 residues. The CDR3 bases are TGTGCCAGCAGTGAATGGGGACAGGGGAGCAAACTGTTTTTT. Translating it yields CASSEWGQGSKLFF.

V and J are TRBV6-6 and TRBJ2-5, with TRBD1 identical over 7 bases. With 4 bases clipped from V and 1 base from J, the junction kept 6 bases outside the gene matches. This CDR3 contains 15 residues. Germline lookup yields CDR1 MNHNY and CDR2 SVGAGI (reference sequence). The CDR3 sequence is CASSSIRDSQETQYF. CDR3 DNA sequence: TGTGCCAGCAGTTCCATCCGGGACAGCCAAGAGACCCAGTACTTC.

The rearrangement links TRBV4-1 to TRBJ1-2; maybe TRBD1 (5 bases). V was pared by 0 bases and J by 3 bases, with 14 bases between. Germline assignment: CDR1 MGHRA and CDR2 YSYEKL. The CDR3 covers 16 residues. The CDR3 sequence is CASSQDPTGPDYGYTF. CDR3 coding DNA: TGCGCCAGCAGCCAAGATCCAACAGGCCCGGACTATGGCTACACCTTC.

The chain employs TRBV6-5 and TRBJ1-1, with 9 bases fitting TRBD1. The trim removed 6 bases at V and 11 bases at J, leaving 7 bases unmatched. This CDR3 contains 12 residues. Looked up from germline, CDR1 is MNHEY and CDR2 is SVGAGI. CDR3 DNA: TGTGCCAGCAGCCGGGGACAGGGAGGCGCTTTCTTT. It is translated as CASSRGQGGAFF.

The gene calls are TRBV7-9 and TRBJ2-2; possibly TRBD1 for D (5 bases). V was trimmed by 0 bases and J by 3 bases, leaving 11 bases between them. CDR3 length: 16 residues. Germline values: CDR1 SEHNR, CDR2 FQNEAQ (reference sequence). This chain's CDR3 is CASSLAGRADTGELFF. CDR3 nucleotide sequence: TGTGCCAGCAGCTTAGCCGGCAGGGCGGACACCGGGGAGCTGTTTTTT.

The genes are TRBV7-9 and TRBJ1-1; maybe TRBD1 (5 bases). CDR3 length equals 14 residues. Germline V gene lookup returns CDR1 SEHNR and CDR2 FQNEAQ (reference sequence). V lost 2 bases to trimming and J lost 1 base, with 8 bases between them. CDR3 sequence (DNA): TGTGCCAGCAGCTTACAGGGTTGGAACACTGAAGCTTTCTTT. It codes for CASSLQGWNTEAFF.